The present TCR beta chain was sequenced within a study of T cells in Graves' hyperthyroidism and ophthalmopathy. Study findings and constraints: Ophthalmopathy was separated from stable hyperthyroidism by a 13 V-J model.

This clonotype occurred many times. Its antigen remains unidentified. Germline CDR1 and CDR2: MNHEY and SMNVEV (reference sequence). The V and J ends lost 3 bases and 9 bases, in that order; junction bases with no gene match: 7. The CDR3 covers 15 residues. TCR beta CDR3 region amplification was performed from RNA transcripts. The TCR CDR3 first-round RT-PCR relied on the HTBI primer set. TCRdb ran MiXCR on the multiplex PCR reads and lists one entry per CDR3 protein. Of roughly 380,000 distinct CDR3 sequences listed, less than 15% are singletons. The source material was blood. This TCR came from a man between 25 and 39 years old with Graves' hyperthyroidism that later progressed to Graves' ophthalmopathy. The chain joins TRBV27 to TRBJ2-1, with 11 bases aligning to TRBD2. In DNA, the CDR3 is TGTGCCAGCAGTTTTGCTAGCGGGGGGTTTGGTGAGCAGTTCTTC. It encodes CASSFASGGFGEQFF.